Listed below are T cell receptor beta chains from one sample, sequenced in a study of identical twins. TCRdb ran MiXCR on the 5' RACE reads and lists one entry per CDR3 protein. Altogether hundreds of thousands of distinct CDR3 sequences are present, less than 7% being singletons, with the ten largest covering 1.5% to 2%. Sequencing was performed on naive T cells sorted from blood. These TCRs come from a man aged 18 to 30 in good health. The CDR3 runs from the conserved cysteine through the conserved F or W. Fields, in order: clone size, D gene, V gene, J gene, CDR3 DNA, CDR3 protein. A D gene is named only where the DNA matches it firmly. Size values are once, few and many counts, or a class for expanded clones, and some rows have none.

clone_size: few; d_call: .; v_call: TRBV20-1; j_call: TRBJ2-1; cdr3_nt: TGCAGTGCTAAGACGGGACTCATACCGAACAATGAGCAGTTCTTC; cdr3_aa: CSAKTGLIPNNEQFF
clone_size: many; d_call: .; v_call: TRBV20-1; j_call: TRBJ1-5; cdr3_nt: TGCAGTGCTAGAGATCGGGGGAGCAATCAGCCCCAGCATTTT; cdr3_aa: CSARDRGSNQPQHF
clone_size: few; d_call: TRBD2; v_call: TRBV6-1; j_call: TRBJ2-2; cdr3_nt: TGTGCCAGCAGGGCTGGGGGGGAGAGGGCCGGGGAGCTGTTTTTT; cdr3_aa: CASRAGGERAGELFF
clone_size: many; d_call: TRBD1; v_call: TRBV12-3/TRBV12-4; j_call: TRBJ1-1; cdr3_nt: TGTGCCAGCAGTTTAGCCCCGACAGGGAGCACTGAAGCTTTCTTT; cdr3_aa: CASSLAPTGSTEAFF
clone_size: .; d_call: .; v_call: TRBV6-5; j_call: TRBJ1-4; cdr3_nt: TGTGCCAGCAGTTACTCAGGACAGATGCCTGAAAAACTGTTTTTT; cdr3_aa: CASSYSGQMPEKLFF
clone_size: many; d_call: .; v_call: TRBV7-6; j_call: TRBJ2-3; cdr3_nt: TGTGCCAGCAGCCCTCCGGGGTCGGATACGCAGTATTTT; cdr3_aa: CASSPPGSDTQYF
clone_size: .; d_call: .; v_call: TRBV20-1; j_call: TRBJ2-1; cdr3_nt: TGCAGTGCTACGGAGAGCTCCTACAATGAGCAGTTCTTC; cdr3_aa: CSATESSYNEQFF
clone_size: few; d_call: .; v_call: TRBV7-8; j_call: TRBJ1-5; cdr3_nt: TGTGCCAGCAGCACCGAAATCATCGGGGGTGTTTACAATCAGCCCCAGCATTTT; cdr3_aa: CASSTEIIGGVYNQPQHF
clone_size: .; d_call: .; v_call: TRBV28; j_call: TRBJ1-1; cdr3_nt: TGTGCCAGCAGTTTATTGTGGGGATCGGGAAACACTGAAGCTTTCTTT; cdr3_aa: CASSLLWGSGNTEAFF
clone_size: .; d_call: TRBD1; v_call: TRBV28; j_call: TRBJ2-1; cdr3_nt: TGTGCCAGCAGCGAGGGACAGGGAGTACACAATGAGCAGTTCTTC; cdr3_aa: CASSEGQGVHNEQFF
clone_size: many; d_call: .; v_call: TRBV27; j_call: TRBJ2-7; cdr3_nt: TGTGCCAGCAGTTTCGTGGGAGGTAACGAGCAGTACTTC; cdr3_aa: CASSFVGGNEQYF
clone_size: many; d_call: .; v_call: TRBV25-1; j_call: TRBJ1-5; cdr3_nt: TGTGCCAGCAGTGAGAGTAGCGGGAGTCATCAGCCCCAGCATTTT; cdr3_aa: CASSESSGSHQPQHF
clone_size: few; d_call: TRBD2; v_call: TRBV20-1; j_call: TRBJ2-5; cdr3_nt: TGCAGTGCTAGAGTCGAGCGGGAGGCCCATTACCAAGAGACCCAGTACTTC; cdr3_aa: CSARVEREAHYQETQYF
clone_size: many; d_call: .; v_call: TRBV7-9; j_call: TRBJ2-1; cdr3_nt: TGTGCCAGCAGCTCGGGCCCAGGGCAGGTCAATGAGCAGTTCTTC; cdr3_aa: CASSSGPGQVNEQFF
clone_size: many; d_call: .; v_call: TRBV29-1; j_call: TRBJ1-4; cdr3_nt: TGCAGCGTTTCATCAGATTCGGAAAAACTGTTTTTT; cdr3_aa: CSVSSDSEKLFF
clone_size: many; d_call: TRBD1; v_call: TRBV7-9; j_call: TRBJ2-4; cdr3_nt: TGTGCCAGCAGCGGGGCGACAGGGGTTAACATTCAGTACTTC; cdr3_aa: CASSGATGVNIQYF
clone_size: .; d_call: .; v_call: TRBV12-3/TRBV12-4; j_call: TRBJ1-1; cdr3_nt: TGTGCCAGCAGTTTAGCAAACAGTGGGGCCACTGAAGCTTTCTTT; cdr3_aa: CASSLANSGATEAFF
clone_size: many; d_call: .; v_call: TRBV15; j_call: TRBJ1-1; cdr3_nt: TGTGCCACCAGCAGAAGAGGGTCGCTGAACACTGAAGCTTTCTTT; cdr3_aa: CATSRRGSLNTEAFF
clone_size: few; d_call: .; v_call: TRBV7-9; j_call: TRBJ2-2; cdr3_nt: TGTGCCAGCAGCGTAACAGCCCCCGGGGAGCTGTTTTTT; cdr3_aa: CASSVTAPGELFF
clone_size: few; d_call: .; v_call: TRBV12-3/TRBV12-4; j_call: TRBJ2-1; cdr3_nt: TGTGCCAGCAGATGGCCAGGGGGGTTAAGGAACAATGAGCAGTTCTTC; cdr3_aa: CASRWPGGLRNNEQFF
clone_size: few; d_call: .; v_call: TRBV3-1; j_call: TRBJ2-3; cdr3_nt: TGTGCCAGCAGCCAAGATCGCAGGGGATCGCAGTATTTT; cdr3_aa: CASSQDRRGSQYF
clone_size: many; d_call: .; v_call: TRBV12-3/TRBV12-4; j_call: TRBJ2-5; cdr3_nt: TGTGCCAGCAGTTCCCAGTGGGGATGGGAAGAGACCCAGTACTTC; cdr3_aa: CASSSQWGWEETQYF
clone_size: .; d_call: TRBD2; v_call: TRBV6-4; j_call: TRBJ2-3; cdr3_nt: TGTGCCAGCAGTGACGCTAGCGGGAGCGCAGATACGCAGTATTTT; cdr3_aa: CASSDASGSADTQYF
clone_size: many; d_call: TRBD1; v_call: TRBV5-1; j_call: TRBJ2-4; cdr3_nt: TGCGCCAGCAGCACGGAGACAGGGTCGAACATTCAGTACTTC; cdr3_aa: CASSTETGSNIQYF
clone_size: .; d_call: .; v_call: TRBV4-1; j_call: TRBJ2-3; cdr3_nt: TGCGCCAGCAGCCTAATGATGGCAGATACGCAGTATTTT; cdr3_aa: CASSLMMADTQYF
clone_size: many; d_call: TRBD1; v_call: TRBV15; j_call: TRBJ1-5; cdr3_nt: TGTGCCACCAGCAGGGGAGACAGGGAAGATCAGCCCCAGCATTTT; cdr3_aa: CATSRGDREDQPQHF
clone_size: once; d_call: .; v_call: TRBV6-2/TRBV6-3; j_call: TRBJ2-1; cdr3_nt: TGTGCCAGCACGCTCGGGGGTGAGCAGTCCTTC; cdr3_aa: CASTLGGEQSF
clone_size: .; d_call: .; v_call: TRBV20-1; j_call: TRBJ2-1; cdr3_nt: TGCAGTGCTAGAGGGGTGAGGAATGAGCAGTTCTTC; cdr3_aa: CSARGVRNEQFF
clone_size: .; d_call: .; v_call: TRBV15; j_call: TRBJ2-7; cdr3_nt: TGTGCCACCAGCAGAGTTGGAGGGGGGGGCGAGCAGTACTTC; cdr3_aa: CATSRVGGGGEQYF
clone_size: few; d_call: TRBD1; v_call: TRBV11-2; j_call: TRBJ1-5; cdr3_nt: TGTGCCAGCAGCATAGGTGACAGGGGGCAGAGCAATCAGCCCCAGCATTTT; cdr3_aa: CASSIGDRGQSNQPQHF
clone_size: many; d_call: TRBD1; v_call: TRBV4-3; j_call: TRBJ2-3; cdr3_nt: TGCGCCAGCAGCTACACCCGTCCCGGGACAGGGGTAACAGATACGCAGTATTTT; cdr3_aa: CASSYTRPGTGVTDTQYF
clone_size: many; d_call: .; v_call: TRBV25-1; j_call: TRBJ1-2; cdr3_nt: TGTGCCAGCAGTCAAGGGAACAACTATGGCTACACCTTC; cdr3_aa: CASSQGNNYGYTF
clone_size: .; d_call: TRBD2; v_call: TRBV12-3/TRBV12-4; j_call: TRBJ2-5; cdr3_nt: TGTGCCAGCAGTTCGTACCTCGGGACTAGCGGGGGGGAGACCCAGTACTTC; cdr3_aa: CASSSYLGTSGGETQYF
clone_size: many; d_call: .; v_call: TRBV2; j_call: TRBJ1-3; cdr3_nt: TGTGCCAGCAACCGGGACACCTTATCTGGAAACACCATATATTTT; cdr3_aa: CASNRDTLSGNTIYF
clone_size: few; d_call: TRBD1; v_call: TRBV2; j_call: TRBJ2-1; cdr3_nt: TGTGCCAGCAAACAAGGGGGCGGTCTAAGGATGCATGAGCAGTTCTTC; cdr3_aa: CASKQGGGLRMHEQFF
clone_size: many; d_call: .; v_call: TRBV5-1; j_call: TRBJ2-1; cdr3_nt: TGCGCCAGCAGCGAGTGGGGAATCTCGATCAATGAGCAGTTCTTC; cdr3_aa: CASSEWGISINEQFF
clone_size: many; d_call: .; v_call: TRBV9; j_call: TRBJ2-3; cdr3_nt: TGTGCCAGCAGCGTTGGGCGTGGGACAGATACGCAGTATTTT; cdr3_aa: CASSVGRGTDTQYF
clone_size: many; d_call: TRBD2; v_call: TRBV6-5; j_call: TRBJ2-7; cdr3_nt: TGTGCCAGCAGTTGGACTAGCGGGAGGGCCTCGCGCGAGCAGTACTTC; cdr3_aa: CASSWTSGRASREQYF
clone_size: few; d_call: TRBD1; v_call: TRBV7-2; j_call: TRBJ2-7; cdr3_nt: TGTGCCAGCAGCCAAGGACAGGCAACCTCCTACGAGCAGTACTTC; cdr3_aa: CASSQGQATSYEQYF
clone_size: few; d_call: .; v_call: TRBV20-1; j_call: TRBJ2-3; cdr3_nt: TGCAGTGCTGGAGCGGCAGATACGCAGTATTTT; cdr3_aa: CSAGAADTQYF
clone_size: .; d_call: .; v_call: TRBV11-3; j_call: TRBJ2-7; cdr3_nt: TGTGCCAGCAGCTTAGATCCAGGGCCACGGGCCCCCTACGAGCAGTACTTC; cdr3_aa: CASSLDPGPRAPYEQYF
clone_size: many; d_call: TRBD1; v_call: TRBV2; j_call: TRBJ2-2; cdr3_nt: TGTGCCAGCAGGGCCGGGACAGTCCTCGCGAACACCGGGGAGCTGTTTTTT; cdr3_aa: CASRAGTVLANTGELFF
clone_size: .; d_call: .; v_call: TRBV20-1; j_call: TRBJ2-5; cdr3_nt: TGCAGTGCTAGAGTGACAAAAGAGACCCAGTACTTC; cdr3_aa: CSARVTKETQYF
clone_size: few; d_call: TRBD2; v_call: TRBV4-1; j_call: TRBJ2-5; cdr3_nt: TGCGCCAGCAGAAACAGCGGGAGTAAGGAGACCCAGTACTTC; cdr3_aa: CASRNSGSKETQYF
clone_size: few; d_call: .; v_call: TRBV6-4; j_call: TRBJ1-5; cdr3_nt: TGTGCCAGCCCCTCCGCAGTTGAATATAGCAATCAGCCCCAGCATTTT; cdr3_aa: CASPSAVEYSNQPQHF
clone_size: .; d_call: TRBD2; v_call: TRBV9; j_call: TRBJ2-3; cdr3_nt: TGTGCCAGCAGTCCAATTACTAGCGGGAGCCCGTTCGATACGCAGTATTTT; cdr3_aa: CASSPITSGSPFDTQYF
clone_size: .; d_call: .; v_call: TRBV20-1; j_call: TRBJ1-4; cdr3_nt: TGCAGTGCTAGTGACGTGGATAATGAAAAACTGTTTTTT; cdr3_aa: CSASDVDNEKLFF
clone_size: few; d_call: TRBD1; v_call: TRBV10-2; j_call: TRBJ2-3; cdr3_nt: TGCGCCAGCAGGGAAACAGGGGCGCTTACAGATACGCAGTATTTT; cdr3_aa: CASRETGALTDTQYF
clone_size: few; d_call: .; v_call: TRBV12-3/TRBV12-4; j_call: TRBJ1-5; cdr3_nt: TGTGCCAGCAGTTTAGGGTCAGGGAGAGTCCAATTAGGACAGCCCCAGCATTTT; cdr3_aa: CASSLGSGRVQLGQPQHF
clone_size: many; d_call: .; v_call: TRBV28; j_call: TRBJ2-1; cdr3_nt: TGTGCCAGCAGCCCACTAGAGACGACCTACAATGAGCAGTTCTTC; cdr3_aa: CASSPLETTYNEQFF
clone_size: few; d_call: .; v_call: TRBV6-1; j_call: TRBJ2-2; cdr3_nt: TGTGCCAGCAGTGAAGCGGGGACCCTCACCGGGGAGCTGTTTTTT; cdr3_aa: CASSEAGTLTGELFF
clone_size: .; d_call: TRBD2; v_call: TRBV11-2; j_call: TRBJ2-1; cdr3_nt: TGTGCCAGCAGCTTAGATCGGGGGACTAGCGGGACTAGGAATGAGCAGTTCTTC; cdr3_aa: CASSLDRGTSGTRNEQFF
clone_size: .; d_call: TRBD1; v_call: TRBV5-5; j_call: TRBJ2-3; cdr3_nt: TGTGCCAGCAGATCCGACAGGGCTAGCACAGATACGCAGTATTTT; cdr3_aa: CASRSDRASTDTQYF